This T cell receptor (beta chain) is from a study of OX40 agonist ivuxolimab in advanced cancers. Study-wide context: An agonistic human IgG2 monoclonal antibody against OX40 (CD134) was given. Every 2 weeks, patients received ivuxolimab intravenously, dosed at 0.01 to 10 mg/kg.

The table came from immunoSEQ multiplex PCR; TCRdb's copy has only in-frame clones and leaves some out. This sample yields 68,000 or so clones, of which 65% to 90% are seen a single time; roughly 1.4% belongs to the top ten. Blood draws occurred at baseline, cycle 4 day 1, and cycle 7 day 1. This clone was seen more than once but under ten times. This sequence was found in an adult with an advanced solid tumor such as melanoma, head and neck, liver or kidney cancer. The sequencing used CD4+ or CD8+ T cells sorted from blood, collected in a trial of the OX40 agonist ivuxolimab.

The CDR3 is CASSLGGGLAGELFF. Written as DNA, the CDR3 is TGTGCCAGCAGCTTGGGCGGGGGGCTCGCCGGGGAGCTGTTTTTT. The V call is TRBV5-6, the J call TRBJ2-2; TRBD2 aligns across 8 bases. The germline V gene has CDR1 SGHDT and CDR2 YYEEEE. The V gene end was trimmed by 0 bases and the J gene end by 6 bases; junction bases not matched to a gene: 4. The CDR3 covers 15 residues.